The source of this T cell receptor (beta chain) is a study of blood T cells in healthy people across ages. Combining a sample-barcoded 5' primer with a J-beta primer mix, a second PCR ran for roughly 6 to 12 cycles. TCRdb ran MiXCR on the 5' RACE reads and lists one entry per CDR3 protein. This sample yields fewer than 900,000 distinct CDR3 sequences, of which roughly 41% are seen a single time; 20% to 25% belongs to the top ten. This clonotype was recorded many times. V shed 5 bases and J shed 3 bases, with 19 bases lying between them. Germline CDR1 LNHNV, CDR2 YYDKDF (reference sequence). The CDR3 totals 16 residues.

This chain links TRBV15 with TRBJ1-1, with D perhaps matching TRBD1 (6 bases). The TCR originated in a woman in her sixties in good health. Sequenced input: blood. As DNA, the CDR3 is TGTGCCACCAGCGGCTACAGGGAGGGAGTGGACACTGAAGCTTTCTTT. Translating gives CATSGYREGVDTEAFF.